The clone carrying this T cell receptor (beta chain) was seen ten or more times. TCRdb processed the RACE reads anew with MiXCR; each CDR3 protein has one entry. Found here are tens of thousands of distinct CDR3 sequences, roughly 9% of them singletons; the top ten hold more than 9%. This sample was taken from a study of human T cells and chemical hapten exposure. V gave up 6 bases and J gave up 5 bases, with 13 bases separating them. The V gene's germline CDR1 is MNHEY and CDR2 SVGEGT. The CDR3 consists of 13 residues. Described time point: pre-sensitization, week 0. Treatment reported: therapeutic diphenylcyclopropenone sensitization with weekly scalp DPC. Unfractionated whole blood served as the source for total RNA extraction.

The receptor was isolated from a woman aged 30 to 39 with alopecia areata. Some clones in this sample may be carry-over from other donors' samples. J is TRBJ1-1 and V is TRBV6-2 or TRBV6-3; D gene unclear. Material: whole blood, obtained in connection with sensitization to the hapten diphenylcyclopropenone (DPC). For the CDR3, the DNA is TGTGCCAGCAGGACGAGGAGGCGTACTGAAGCTTTCTTT. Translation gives CASRTRRRTEAFF.